These T cell receptor beta chains were read from a single sample in a study of cytomegalovirus exposure and HLA in healthy donors. Sequencing used immunoSEQ multiplex PCR; TCRdb keeps in-frame clones, though not all of them. The repertoire includes around 150,000 clones, 75% to 85% of them detected once, and roughly 3.6% sits in the top ten. The sequenced sample was PBMCs. The source is a human donor in good health. CDR3s include the opening cysteine and the closing phenylalanine or tryptophan. Each record gives: J gene, V gene, clone size, CDR3 protein. Size is omitted from some rows. Given values are once, few, many or a class for expanded clones.

j_gene: TRBJ2-5
v_gene: TRBV6-6
abundance: .
CDR3aa: CASSYAETQYF

j_gene: TRBJ2-7
v_gene: TRBV13
abundance: .
CDR3aa: CASSLERQGLYEQYF

j_gene: TRBJ2-7
v_gene: TRBV6-5
abundance: .
CDR3aa: CASSYGPSGNYEQYF

j_gene: TRBJ2-1
v_gene: TRBV5-4
abundance: .
CDR3aa: CASSLGGVVAEMKQFF

j_gene: TRBJ2-7
v_gene: TRBV20-1
abundance: .
CDR3aa: CSARPTVEYF

j_gene: TRBJ2-7
v_gene: TRBV4-3
abundance: .
CDR3aa: CASRPDRTAYEQYF

j_gene: TRBJ1-3
v_gene: TRBV5-4
abundance: .
CDR3aa: CASSKHRGNTIYF

j_gene: TRBJ1-2
v_gene: TRBV19
abundance: .
CDR3aa: CASKAIGQGRVEGYTF

j_gene: TRBJ1-6
v_gene: TRBV28
abundance: .
CDR3aa: CASSSPSYRGHKSPLHF

j_gene: TRBJ2-7
v_gene: TRBV7-2
abundance: few
CDR3aa: CASSLALSAGGYEQYF

j_gene: TRBJ1-2
v_gene: TRBV19
abundance: .
CDR3aa: CAATGARGYGYTF

j_gene: TRBJ1-3
v_gene: TRBV25-1
abundance: .
CDR3aa: CASSAQVNSGNTIYF

j_gene: TRBJ2-7
v_gene: TRBV6-1
abundance: .
CDR3aa: CASIIDSYSYEQYF

j_gene: TRBJ2-1
v_gene: TRBV29-1
abundance: .
CDR3aa: CSVARGTSGGEQFF

j_gene: TRBJ1-2
v_gene: TRBV5-1
abundance: once
CDR3aa: CASSLRDRVNGYTF

j_gene: TRBJ1-1
v_gene: TRBV11-2
abundance: .
CDR3aa: CASSLRQGAPTEAFF

j_gene: TRBJ1-3
v_gene: TRBV5-6
abundance: .
CDR3aa: CASSFPSGVGNTIYF